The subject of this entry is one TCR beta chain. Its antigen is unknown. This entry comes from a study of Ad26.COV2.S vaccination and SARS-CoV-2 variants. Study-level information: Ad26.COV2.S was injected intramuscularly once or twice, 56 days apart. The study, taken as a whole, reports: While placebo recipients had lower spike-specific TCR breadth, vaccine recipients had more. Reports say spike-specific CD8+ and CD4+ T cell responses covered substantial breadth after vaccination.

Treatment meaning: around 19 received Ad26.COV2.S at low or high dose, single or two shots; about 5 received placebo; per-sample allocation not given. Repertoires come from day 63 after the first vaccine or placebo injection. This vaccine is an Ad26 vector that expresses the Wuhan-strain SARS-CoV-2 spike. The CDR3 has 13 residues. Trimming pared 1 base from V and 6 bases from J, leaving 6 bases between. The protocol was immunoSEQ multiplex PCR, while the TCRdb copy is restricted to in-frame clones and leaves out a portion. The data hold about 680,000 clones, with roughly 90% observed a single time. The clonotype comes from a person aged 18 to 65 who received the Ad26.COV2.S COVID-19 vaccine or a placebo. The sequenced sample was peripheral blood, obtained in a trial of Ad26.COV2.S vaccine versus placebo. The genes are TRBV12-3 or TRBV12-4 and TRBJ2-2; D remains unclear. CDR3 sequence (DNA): TGTGCCAGCAGTTTAGGTCGGCCCGGGGAGCTGTTTTTT. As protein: CASSLGRPGELFF.